The rows below give T cell receptor beta chains drawn from one sample of a study of shared clonotypes between healthy human individuals. TCRdb keeps only in-frame clones here, not all; method: immunoSEQ multiplex PCR. The sample lists around 1,900,000 clones, 90% to 95% occurring once. Material for sequencing was naive CD8+ T cells from PBMCs. These receptors were obtained from a man younger than 30 in good health. Some clones in this sample may be carry-over from other donors' samples. Each CDR3 is given with its conserved first and last residue. A D gene is named only where the DNA matches it firmly. Some rows mark clone size as missing; the rest say once, few, many or name a class of expanded clone.

d_call: NA
clone_size: NA
v_call: TRBV27
j_call: TRBJ2-7
cdr3_nt: TGTGCCAGCAGCCTGGGAGGAGGCCCTGGCGAGCAGTACTTC
cdr3_aa: CASSLGGGPGEQYF

d_call: NA
clone_size: once
v_call: TRBV6-5
j_call: TRBJ2-2
cdr3_nt: TGTGCCAGCAGGGGCAGGGAACAAAGGACCGGGGAGCTGTTTTTT
cdr3_aa: CASRGREQRTGELFF

d_call: NA
clone_size: NA
v_call: TRBV27
j_call: TRBJ1-6
cdr3_nt: TGTGCCAGCAGTTTGGGGGCCGGTTATTCACCCCTCCACTTT
cdr3_aa: CASSLGAGYSPLHF

d_call: NA
clone_size: few
v_call: TRBV2
j_call: TRBJ2-7
cdr3_nt: TGTGCCGCGGCTAGCAGTTCCTACGAGCAGTACTTC
cdr3_aa: CAAASSSYEQYF

d_call: NA
clone_size: once
v_call: TRBV29-1
j_call: TRBJ2-1
cdr3_nt: TGCAGCGTTGAAGACGACGGGACCGGTCTGACAACTGAGCAGTTCTTC
cdr3_aa: CSVEDDGTGLTTEQFF

d_call: NA
clone_size: NA
v_call: TRBV6-1
j_call: TRBJ1-1
cdr3_nt: TGTGCCAGCAGTGAACCCTTCCGACAGGAGCCGAACACTGAAGCTTTCTTT
cdr3_aa: CASSEPFRQEPNTEAFF

d_call: TRBD1
clone_size: NA
v_call: TRBV29-1
j_call: TRBJ2-7
cdr3_nt: TGCAGCGTTGGGACAGGGGCCGAGCAGTACTTC
cdr3_aa: CSVGTGAEQYF

d_call: NA
clone_size: NA
v_call: TRBV4-1
j_call: TRBJ2-7
cdr3_nt: TGCGCCAGCAGCCAAGATCGAGGACGGTCCCTTTACGAGCAGTACTTC
cdr3_aa: CASSQDRGRSLYEQYF

d_call: TRBD1
clone_size: NA
v_call: TRBV29-1
j_call: TRBJ1-4
cdr3_nt: TGCAGCGTTGAAGATCTGAGCCCAGAACCGGGACAGGGGGCCGGCCTGTTTTTT
cdr3_aa: CSVEDLSPEPGQGAGLFF

d_call: NA
clone_size: NA
v_call: TRBV28
j_call: TRBJ1-3
cdr3_nt: TGTGCCAGCAGTTTGGACACCATATATTTT
cdr3_aa: CASSLDTIYF

d_call: NA
clone_size: NA
v_call: TRBV7-8
j_call: TRBJ1-3
cdr3_nt: TGTGCCAGCAGCTTCCCTTCTAAAGACAGCGGGGACACCATATATTTT
cdr3_aa: CASSFPSKDSGDTIYF

d_call: NA
clone_size: NA
v_call: TRBV9
j_call: TRBJ2-7
cdr3_nt: TGTGCCAGCAGCGTAGGGGTAGCGGTCTCCTACGAGCAGTACTTC
cdr3_aa: CASSVGVAVSYEQYF